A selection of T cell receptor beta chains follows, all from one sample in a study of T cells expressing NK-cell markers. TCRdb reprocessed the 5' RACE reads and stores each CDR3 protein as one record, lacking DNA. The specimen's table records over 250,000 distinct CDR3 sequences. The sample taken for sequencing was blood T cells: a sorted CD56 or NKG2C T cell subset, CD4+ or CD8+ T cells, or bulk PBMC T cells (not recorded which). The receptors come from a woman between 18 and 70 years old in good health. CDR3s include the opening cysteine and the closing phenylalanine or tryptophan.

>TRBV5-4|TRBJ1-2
CASSPDSAGGYTF
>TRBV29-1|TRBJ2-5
CSVGVGAAETQYF
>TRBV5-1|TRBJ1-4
CASSLGQGRSTNEKLFF
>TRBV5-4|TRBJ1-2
CASSLGTTRMGGYTF
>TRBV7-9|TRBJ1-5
CASSLGPGSNQPQHF
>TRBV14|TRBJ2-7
CASSQQALTIYEQYF
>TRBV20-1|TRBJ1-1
CSAKKDLVEAFF
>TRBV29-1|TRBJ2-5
CSVDSDRAGKTQYF
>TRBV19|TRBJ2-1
CASSPVSGRGGIGEQFF
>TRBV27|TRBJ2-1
CASSSLKLAGGREQFF
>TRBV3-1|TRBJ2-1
CASSQGPPSLAGGLYNEQFF
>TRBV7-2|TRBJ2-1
CASSLDGTRSYNEQFF
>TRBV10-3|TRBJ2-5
CAISESNRGPGEFQETQYF
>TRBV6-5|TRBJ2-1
CASSNRGLAHNNEQFF
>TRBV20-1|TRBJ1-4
CSAIAPPEKLFF
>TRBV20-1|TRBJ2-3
CSARSRGGDTQYF
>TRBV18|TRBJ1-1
CASSGQGDTEAFF
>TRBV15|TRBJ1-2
CATSRDREGRNYGYTF
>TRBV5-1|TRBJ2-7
CASSLSTGAYEQYF
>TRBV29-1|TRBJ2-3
CSDKRGDTQYF
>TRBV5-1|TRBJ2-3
CASSLSGPQSPTDTQYF
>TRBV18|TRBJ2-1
CASSPGTGINEQFF
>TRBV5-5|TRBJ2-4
CASSLVAGGEVIQYF
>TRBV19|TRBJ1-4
CASNNRGLNEKLFF
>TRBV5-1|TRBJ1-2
CASSRDRGANYGYTF
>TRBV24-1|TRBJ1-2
CATSDRTGKSYTF